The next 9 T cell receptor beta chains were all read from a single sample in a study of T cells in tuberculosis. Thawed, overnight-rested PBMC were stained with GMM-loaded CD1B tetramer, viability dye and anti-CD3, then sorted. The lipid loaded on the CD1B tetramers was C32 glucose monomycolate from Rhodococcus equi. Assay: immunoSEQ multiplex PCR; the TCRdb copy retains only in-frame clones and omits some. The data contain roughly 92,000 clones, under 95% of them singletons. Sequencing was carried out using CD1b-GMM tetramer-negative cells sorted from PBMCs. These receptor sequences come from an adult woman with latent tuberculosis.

The CDR3 spells CASSIVLAGEQFF. The CDR3 nucleotides are TGTGCCAGTAGTATAGTCCTAGCGGGCGAGCAGTTCTTC. The V call is TRBV19, the J call TRBJ2-1; 8 positions agree with TRBD2. The V and J ends lost 1 base and 10 bases, in that order; junction bases with no gene match: 3. Germline assignment: CDR1 LNHDA and CDR2 SQIVND (reference sequence). The CDR3 extends over 13 amino acids.

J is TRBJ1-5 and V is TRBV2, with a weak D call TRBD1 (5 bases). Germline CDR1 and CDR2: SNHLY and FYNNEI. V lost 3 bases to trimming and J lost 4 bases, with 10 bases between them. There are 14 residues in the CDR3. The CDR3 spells CASSESRENQPQHF. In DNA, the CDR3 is TGTGCCAGCAGTGAGTCCAGGGAAAATCAGCCCCAGCATTTT.

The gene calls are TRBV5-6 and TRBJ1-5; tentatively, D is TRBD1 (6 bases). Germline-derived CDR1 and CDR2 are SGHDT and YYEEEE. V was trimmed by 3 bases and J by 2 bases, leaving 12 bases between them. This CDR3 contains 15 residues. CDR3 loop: CASSSQGLGNQPQHF. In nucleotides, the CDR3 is TGTGCCAGCAGCTCGCAGGGGTTAGGCAATCAGCCCCAGCATTTT.

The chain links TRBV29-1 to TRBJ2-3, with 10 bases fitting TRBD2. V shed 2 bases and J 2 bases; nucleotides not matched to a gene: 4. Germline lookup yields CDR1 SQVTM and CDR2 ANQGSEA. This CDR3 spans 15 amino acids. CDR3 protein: CSVEILAGATDTQYF. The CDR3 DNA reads TGCAGCGTTGAAATCCTAGCGGGGGCCACAGATACGCAGTATTTT.

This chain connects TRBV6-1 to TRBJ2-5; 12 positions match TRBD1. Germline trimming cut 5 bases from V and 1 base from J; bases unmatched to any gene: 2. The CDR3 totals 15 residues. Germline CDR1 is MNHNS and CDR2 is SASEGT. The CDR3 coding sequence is TGTGCCAGCAGTCGGGACAGGGGGCCCCAAGAGACCCAGTACTTC. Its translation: CASSRDRGPQETQYF.

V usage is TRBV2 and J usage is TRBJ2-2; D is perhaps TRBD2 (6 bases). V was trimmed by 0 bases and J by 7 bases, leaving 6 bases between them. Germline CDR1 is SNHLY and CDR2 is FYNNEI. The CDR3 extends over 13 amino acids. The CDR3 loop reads CASSEARGGELFF. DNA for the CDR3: TGTGCCAGCAGTGAAGCGCGGGGCGGGGAGCTGTTTTTT.

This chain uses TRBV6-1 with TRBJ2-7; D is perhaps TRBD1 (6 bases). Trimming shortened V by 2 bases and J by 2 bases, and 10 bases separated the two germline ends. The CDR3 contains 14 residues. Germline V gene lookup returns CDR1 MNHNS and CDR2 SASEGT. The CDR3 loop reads CASSELDSPYEQYF. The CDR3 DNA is TGTGCCAGCAGTGAATTGGACAGCCCCTACGAGCAGTACTTC.

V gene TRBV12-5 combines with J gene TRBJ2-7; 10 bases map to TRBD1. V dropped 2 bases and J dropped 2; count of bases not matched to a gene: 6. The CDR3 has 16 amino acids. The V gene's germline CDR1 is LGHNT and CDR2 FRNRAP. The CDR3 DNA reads TGTGCTAGTGGTTTGCCAACGACAGGGGGCCCCTACGAGCAGTACTTC. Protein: CASGLPTTGGPYEQYF.

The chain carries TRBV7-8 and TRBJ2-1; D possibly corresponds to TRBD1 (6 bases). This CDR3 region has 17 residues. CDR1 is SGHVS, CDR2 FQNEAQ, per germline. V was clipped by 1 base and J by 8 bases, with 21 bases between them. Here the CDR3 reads CASSLVPGRGLVYEQFF. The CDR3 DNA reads TGTGCCAGCAGCTTAGTTCCCGGCAGGGGATTGGTGTATGAGCAGTTCTTC.